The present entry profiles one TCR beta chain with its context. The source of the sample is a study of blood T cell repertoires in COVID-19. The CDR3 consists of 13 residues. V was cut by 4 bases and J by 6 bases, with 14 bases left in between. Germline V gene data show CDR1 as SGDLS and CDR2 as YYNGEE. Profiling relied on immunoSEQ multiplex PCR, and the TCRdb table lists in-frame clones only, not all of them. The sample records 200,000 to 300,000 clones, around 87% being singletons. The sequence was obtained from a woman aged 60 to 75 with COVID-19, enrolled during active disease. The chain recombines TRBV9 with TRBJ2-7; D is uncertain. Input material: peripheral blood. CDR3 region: CASSQYITGEQYF. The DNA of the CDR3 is TGTGCCAGCAGCCAATATATAACGGGCGAGCAGTACTTC.